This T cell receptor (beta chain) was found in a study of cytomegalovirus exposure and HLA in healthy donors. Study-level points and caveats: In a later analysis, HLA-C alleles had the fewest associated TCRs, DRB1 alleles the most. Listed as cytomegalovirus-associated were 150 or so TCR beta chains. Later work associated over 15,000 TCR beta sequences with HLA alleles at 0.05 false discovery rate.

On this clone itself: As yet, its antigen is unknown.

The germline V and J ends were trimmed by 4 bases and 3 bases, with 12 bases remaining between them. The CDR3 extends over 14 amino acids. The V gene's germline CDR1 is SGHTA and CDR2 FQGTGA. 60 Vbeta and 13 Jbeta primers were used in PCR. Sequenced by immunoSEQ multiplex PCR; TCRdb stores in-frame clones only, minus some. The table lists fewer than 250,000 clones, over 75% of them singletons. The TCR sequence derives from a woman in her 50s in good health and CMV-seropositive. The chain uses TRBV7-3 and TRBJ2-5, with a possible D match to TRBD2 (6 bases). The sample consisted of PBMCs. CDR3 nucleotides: TGTGCCAGCAGCTCAATGGGCGGGAAAGAGACCCAGTACTTC. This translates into CASSSMGGKETQYF.